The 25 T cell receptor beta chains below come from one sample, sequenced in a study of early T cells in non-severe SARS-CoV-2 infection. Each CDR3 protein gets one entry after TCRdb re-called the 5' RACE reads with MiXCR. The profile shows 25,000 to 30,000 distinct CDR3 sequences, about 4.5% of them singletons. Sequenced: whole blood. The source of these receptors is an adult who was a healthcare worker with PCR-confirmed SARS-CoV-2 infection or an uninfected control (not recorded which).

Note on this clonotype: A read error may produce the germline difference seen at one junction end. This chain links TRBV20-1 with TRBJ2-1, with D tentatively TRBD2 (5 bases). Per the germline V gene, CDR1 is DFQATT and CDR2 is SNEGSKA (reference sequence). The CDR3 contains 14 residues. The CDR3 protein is CSAREGGHYNEQLF. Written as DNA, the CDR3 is TGCAGTGCTAGAGAGGGCGGGCACTACAATGAGCAGTTATTC.

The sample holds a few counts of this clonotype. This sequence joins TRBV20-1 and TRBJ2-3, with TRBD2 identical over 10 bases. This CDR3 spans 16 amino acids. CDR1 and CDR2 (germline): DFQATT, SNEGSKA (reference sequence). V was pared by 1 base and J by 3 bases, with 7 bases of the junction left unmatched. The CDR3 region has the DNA TGCAGTGCTAGAGGACTTCCGGGACTAGCGACAGATACGCAGTATTTT. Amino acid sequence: CSARGLPGLATDTQYF.

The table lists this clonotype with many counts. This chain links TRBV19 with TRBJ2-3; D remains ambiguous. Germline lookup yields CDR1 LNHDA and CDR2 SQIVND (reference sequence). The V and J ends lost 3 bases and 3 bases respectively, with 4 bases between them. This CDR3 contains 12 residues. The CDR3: CASSMVTDTQYF. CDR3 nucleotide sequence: TGTGCCAGTAGTATGGTGACAGATACGCAGTATTTT.

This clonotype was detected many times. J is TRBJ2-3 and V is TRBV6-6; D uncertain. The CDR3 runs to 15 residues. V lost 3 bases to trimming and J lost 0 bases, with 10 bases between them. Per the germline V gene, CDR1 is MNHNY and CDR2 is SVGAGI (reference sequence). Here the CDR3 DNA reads TGTGCCAGCAGTTATCCCGAGGACAGCACAGATACGCAGTATTTT. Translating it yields CASSYPEDSTDTQYF.

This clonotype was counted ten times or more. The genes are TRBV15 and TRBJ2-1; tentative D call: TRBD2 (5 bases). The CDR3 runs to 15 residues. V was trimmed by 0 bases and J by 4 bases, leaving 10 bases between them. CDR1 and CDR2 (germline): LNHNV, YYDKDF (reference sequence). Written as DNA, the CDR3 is TGTGCCACCAGCAGAGAACGGGATCCTTACAATGAGCAGTTCTTC. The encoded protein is CATSRERDPYNEQFF.

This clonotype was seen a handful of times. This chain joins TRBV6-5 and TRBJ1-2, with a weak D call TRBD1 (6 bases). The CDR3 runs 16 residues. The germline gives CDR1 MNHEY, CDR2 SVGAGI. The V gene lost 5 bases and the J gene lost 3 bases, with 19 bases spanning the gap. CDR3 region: CASSRSGTTTYYGYTF. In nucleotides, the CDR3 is TGTGCCAGCAGTCGGTCCGGGACAACTACTTACTATGGCTACACCTTC.

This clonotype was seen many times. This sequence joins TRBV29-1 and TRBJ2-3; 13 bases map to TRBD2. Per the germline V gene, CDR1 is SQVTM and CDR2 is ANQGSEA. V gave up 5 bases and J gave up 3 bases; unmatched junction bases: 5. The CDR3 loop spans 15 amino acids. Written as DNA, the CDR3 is TGCAGCGTTAGGACTAGCGGGAGTGGGACAGATACGCAGTATTTT. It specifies CSVRTSGSGTDTQYF.

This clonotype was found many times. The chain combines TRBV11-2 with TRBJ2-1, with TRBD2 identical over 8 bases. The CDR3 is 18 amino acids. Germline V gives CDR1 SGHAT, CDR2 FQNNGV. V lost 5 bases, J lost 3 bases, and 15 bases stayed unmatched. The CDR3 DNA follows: TGTGCCAGCAGCCCCGGCGGCCAAGCGGGAGACTTCTACAATGAGCAGTTCTTC. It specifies CASSPGGQAGDFYNEQFF.

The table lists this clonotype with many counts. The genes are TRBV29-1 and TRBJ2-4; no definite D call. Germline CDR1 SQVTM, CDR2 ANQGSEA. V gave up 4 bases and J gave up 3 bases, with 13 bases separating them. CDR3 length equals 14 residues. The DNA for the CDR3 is TGCAGCGTTGGAGAGCCGGCCGGCAAAAACATTCAGTACTTC. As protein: CSVGEPAGKNIQYF.

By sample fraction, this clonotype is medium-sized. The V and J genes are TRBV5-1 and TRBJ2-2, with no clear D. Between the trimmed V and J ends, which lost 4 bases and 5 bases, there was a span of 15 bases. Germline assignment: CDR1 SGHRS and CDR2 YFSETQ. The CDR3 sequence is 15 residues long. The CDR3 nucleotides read TGCGCCAGCAGCCCCCGGACCCAAGATACCGGGGAGCTGTTTTTT. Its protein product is CASSPRTQDTGELFF.

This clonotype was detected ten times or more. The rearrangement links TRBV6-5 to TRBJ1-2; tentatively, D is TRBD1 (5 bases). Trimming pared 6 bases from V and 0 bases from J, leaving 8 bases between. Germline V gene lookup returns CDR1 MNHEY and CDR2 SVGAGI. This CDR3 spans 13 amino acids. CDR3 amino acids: CASRPRANYGYTF. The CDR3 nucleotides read TGTGCCAGCAGGCCCAGGGCTAACTATGGCTACACCTTC.

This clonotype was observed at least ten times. CDR3 in amino acids: CSVQGTDTQYF. The CDR3, as DNA: TGCAGCGTACAGGGGACGGATACGCAGTATTTT. J is TRBJ2-3 and V is TRBV29-1; 7 positions agree with TRBD1. Germline assignment: CDR1 SQVTM and CDR2 ANQGSEA. The CDR3 contains 11 residues. After removal of 6 bases from V and 6 bases from J, the junction contained 3 bases not matched to a gene.

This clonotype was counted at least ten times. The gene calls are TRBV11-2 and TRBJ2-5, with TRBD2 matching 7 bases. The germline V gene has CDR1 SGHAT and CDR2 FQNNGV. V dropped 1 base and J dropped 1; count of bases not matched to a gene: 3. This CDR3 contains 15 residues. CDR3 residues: CASSLAGGGQETQYF. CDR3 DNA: TGTGCCAGCAGCTTAGCGGGAGGAGGCCAAGAGACCCAGTACTTC. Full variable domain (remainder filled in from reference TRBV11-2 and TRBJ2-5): EAGVAQSPRYKIIEKRQSVAFWCNPISGHATLYWYQQILGQGPKLLIQFQNNGVVDDSQLPKDRFSAERLKGVDSTLKIQPAKLEDSAVYLCASSLAGGGQETQYFGPGTRLLVL.

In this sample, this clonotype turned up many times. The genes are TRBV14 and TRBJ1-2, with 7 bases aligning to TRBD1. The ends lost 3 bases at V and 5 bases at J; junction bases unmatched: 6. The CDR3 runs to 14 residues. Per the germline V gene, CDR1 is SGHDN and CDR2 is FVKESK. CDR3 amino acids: CASSQAGQQYGYTF. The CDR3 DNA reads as TGTGCCAGCAGCCAGGCGGGACAGCAGTATGGCTACACCTTC.

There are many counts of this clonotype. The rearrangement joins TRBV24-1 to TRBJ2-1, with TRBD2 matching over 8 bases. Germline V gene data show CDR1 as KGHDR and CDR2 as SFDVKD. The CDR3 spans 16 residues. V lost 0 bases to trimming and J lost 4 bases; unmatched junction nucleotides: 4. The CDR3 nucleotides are TGTGCCACCAGTGATTTGCGGCCTAGCGGGTACAATGAGCAGTTCTTC. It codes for CATSDLRPSGYNEQFF.

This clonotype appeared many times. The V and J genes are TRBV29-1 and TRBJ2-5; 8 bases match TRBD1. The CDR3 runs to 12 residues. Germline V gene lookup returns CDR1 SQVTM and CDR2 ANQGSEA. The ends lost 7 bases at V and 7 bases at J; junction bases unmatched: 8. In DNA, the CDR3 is TGCAGCGCCGGACAGGGAGAGAGGACCCAGTACTTC. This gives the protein CSAGQGERTQYF. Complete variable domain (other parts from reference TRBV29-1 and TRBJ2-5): SAVISQKPSRDICQRGTSLTIQCQVDSQVTMMFWYRQQPGQSLTLIATANQGSEATYESGFVIDKFPISRPNLTFSTLTVSNMSPEDSSIYLCSAGQGERTQYFGPGTRLLVL.

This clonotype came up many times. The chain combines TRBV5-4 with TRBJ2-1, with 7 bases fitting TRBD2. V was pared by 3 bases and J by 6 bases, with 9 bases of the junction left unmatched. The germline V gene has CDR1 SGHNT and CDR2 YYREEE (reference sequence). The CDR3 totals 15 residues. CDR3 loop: CASSSESGMGNEQFF. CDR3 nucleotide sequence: TGTGCCAGCAGCTCGGAGAGCGGGATGGGCAATGAGCAGTTCTTC. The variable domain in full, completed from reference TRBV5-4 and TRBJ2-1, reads ETGVTQSPTHLIKTRGQQVTLRCSSQSGHNTVSWYQQALGQGPQFIFQYYREEENGRGNFPPRFSGLQFPNYSSELNVNALELDDSALYLCASSSESGMGNEQFFGPGTRLTVL.

CDR3 protein: CSARDLSVRTGAGELFF. CDR3 bases: TGCAGTGCTAGAGATCTGTCGGTCAGGACAGGGGCAGGGGAGCTGTTTTTT. The chain carries TRBV20-1 and TRBJ2-2; TRBD1 matches at 9 bases. Germline values: CDR1 DFQATT, CDR2 SNEGSKA (reference sequence). Trimming at V came to 0 bases and at J to 8 bases, leaving 13 bases not matched to a gene. CDR3 length: 17 amino acids.

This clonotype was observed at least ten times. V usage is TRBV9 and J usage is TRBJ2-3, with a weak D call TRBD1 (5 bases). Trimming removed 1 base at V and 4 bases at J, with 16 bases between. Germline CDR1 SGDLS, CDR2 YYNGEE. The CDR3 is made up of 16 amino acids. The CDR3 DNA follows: TGTGCCAGCAGCGTACGGGCAGGGCCAGATTCAGATACGCAGTATTTT. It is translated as CASSVRAGPDSDTQYF.

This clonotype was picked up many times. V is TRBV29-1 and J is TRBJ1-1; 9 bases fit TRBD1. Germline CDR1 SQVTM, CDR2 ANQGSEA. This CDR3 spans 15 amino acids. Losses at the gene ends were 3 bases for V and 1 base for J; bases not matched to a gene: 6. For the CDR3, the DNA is TGCAGCGTTGACCCATTGGGACAGGGGAACACTGAAGCTTTCTTT. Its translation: CSVDPLGQGNTEAFF.

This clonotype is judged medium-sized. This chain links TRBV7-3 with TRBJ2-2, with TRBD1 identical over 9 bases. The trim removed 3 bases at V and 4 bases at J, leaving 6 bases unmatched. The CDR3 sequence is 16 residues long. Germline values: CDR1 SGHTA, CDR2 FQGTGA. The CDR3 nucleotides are TGTGCCAGCAGCTTGGGAGGGACAGGGATCACCGGGGAGCTGTTTTTT. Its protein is CASSLGGTGITGELFF.

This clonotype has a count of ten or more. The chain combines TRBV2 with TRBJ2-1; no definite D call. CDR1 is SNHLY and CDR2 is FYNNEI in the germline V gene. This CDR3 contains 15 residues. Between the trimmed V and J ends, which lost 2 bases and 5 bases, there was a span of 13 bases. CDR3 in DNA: TGTGCCAGCAGTGAAATAGGACGGAATGACAATGAGCAGTTCTTC. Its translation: CASSEIGRNDNEQFF.

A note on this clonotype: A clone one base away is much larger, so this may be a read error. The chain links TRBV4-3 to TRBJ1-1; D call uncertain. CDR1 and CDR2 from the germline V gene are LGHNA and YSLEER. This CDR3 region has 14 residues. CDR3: CASSQEVFGYEVYF. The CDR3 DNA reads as TGCGCCAGCAGCCAAGAAGTATTCGGATATGAAGTTTACTTT.

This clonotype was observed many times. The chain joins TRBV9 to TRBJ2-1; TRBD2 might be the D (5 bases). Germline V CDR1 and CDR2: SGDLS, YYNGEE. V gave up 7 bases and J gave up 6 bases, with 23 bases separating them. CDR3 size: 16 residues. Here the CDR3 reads CASEPLGLVELNEQFF. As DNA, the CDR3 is TGTGCCAGCGAACCCCTAGGACTCGTTGAACTCAATGAGCAGTTCTTC.

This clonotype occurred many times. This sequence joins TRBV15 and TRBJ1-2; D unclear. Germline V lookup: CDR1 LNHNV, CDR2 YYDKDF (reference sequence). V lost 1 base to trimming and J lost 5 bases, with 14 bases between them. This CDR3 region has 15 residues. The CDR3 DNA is TGTGCCACCAGCAGAGGTGCTGGCAACTTATATGGCTACACCTTC. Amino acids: CATSRGAGNLYGYTF.